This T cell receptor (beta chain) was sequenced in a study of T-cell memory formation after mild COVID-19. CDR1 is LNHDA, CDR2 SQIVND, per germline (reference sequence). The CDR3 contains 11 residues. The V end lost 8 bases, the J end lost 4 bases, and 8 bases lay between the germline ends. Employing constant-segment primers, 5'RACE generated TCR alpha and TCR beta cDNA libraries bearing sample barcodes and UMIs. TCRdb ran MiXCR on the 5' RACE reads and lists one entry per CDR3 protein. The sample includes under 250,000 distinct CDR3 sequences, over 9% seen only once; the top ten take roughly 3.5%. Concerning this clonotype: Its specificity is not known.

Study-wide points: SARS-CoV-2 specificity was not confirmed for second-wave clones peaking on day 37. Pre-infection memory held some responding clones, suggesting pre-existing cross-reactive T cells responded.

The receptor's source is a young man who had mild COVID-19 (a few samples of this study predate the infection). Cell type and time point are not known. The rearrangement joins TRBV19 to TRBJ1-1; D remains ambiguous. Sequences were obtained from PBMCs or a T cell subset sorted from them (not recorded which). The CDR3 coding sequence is TGTGCCAGTCTGAAGAGCACTGAAGCTTTCTTT. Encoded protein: CASLKSTEAFF.